The T cell receptor beta chain described here comes from a study of early T cells in non-severe SARS-CoV-2 infection. On the study more broadly: Sequencing of unsorted whole blood was done on bulk RNA, leaving chains unpaired. Study-level results: Private and CD4 specificities were missed by VDJdb matching, skewed to anti-spike CD8.

As part of library construction, unique molecular identifiers were attached to individual cDNA molecules. A single record per CDR3 protein comes from TCRdb applying MiXCR to the 5' RACE reads. The repertoire has approximately 68,000 distinct CDR3 sequences, 9.5% to 13% of them found once; the top ten carry under 10%. This clonotype was detected ten times or more. Its antigen is unknown. The CDR3 is 16 amino acids. J was trimmed by 0 bases and V by 11 bases; bases with no gene match: 11. Germline V gene data show CDR1 as ENHRY and CDR2 as SYGVKD. The receptor was isolated from an adult who was a healthcare worker with PCR-confirmed SARS-CoV-2 infection or an uninfected control (not recorded which). The chain carries TRBV10-3 and TRBJ2-2; 8 nucleotides line up with TRBD2. Sequencing was performed on whole blood, taken at baseline. The CDR3 loop reads CASSGGRQTNTGELFF. DNA for the CDR3: TGTGCCTCCAGCGGGGGAAGACAGACGAACACCGGGGAGCTGTTTTTT.